Listed here are 17 T cell receptor beta chains from one sample, sequenced in a study of T cells in Graves' hyperthyroidism and ophthalmopathy. From RNA transcripts, TCR beta CDR3 regions were amplified. The study used the HTBI primer set for a first-round RT-PCR of the TCR CDR3. TCRdb redid the calling of the multiplex PCR reads with MiXCR, one entry per CDR3 protein. The repertoire includes roughly 570,000 distinct CDR3 sequences, around a sixth of them detected once, and roughly 6.6% sits in the top ten. The specimen sequenced was blood. All receptors come from a woman in her twenties or thirties with Graves' hyperthyroidism.

The chain is built from TRBV5-1 and TRBJ2-5, with D unclear. Trimming cost V 4 bases and J 2 bases, with 12 bases left between them. CDR3 size: 14 residues. From germline, CDR1 is SGHRS and CDR2 YFSETQ. CDR3 residues: CASSQDVGQETQYF. CDR3 sequence (DNA): TGCGCCAGCAGCCAGGATGTAGGACAAGAGACCCAGTACTTC.

This clonotype was seen many times. The CDR3 spells CASTPSGVHQPQHF. For the CDR3, the DNA is TGTGCCAGCACCCCCTCGGGGGTTCATCAGCCCCAGCATTTT. The genes are TRBV12-3 or TRBV12-4 and TRBJ1-5; D perhaps matches TRBD1 (5 bases). The CDR3 has 14 amino acids. V was cut by 7 bases and J by 5 bases, with 15 bases left in between.

This clonotype has a handful of counts. The gene calls are TRBV7-9 and TRBJ2-2, with TRBD1 matching over 9 bases. With V trimmed by 5 bases and J by 3 bases, 22 bases remained unmatched. Per germline, CDR1 SEHNR and CDR2 FQNEAQ (reference sequence). The CDR3 sequence is 21 residues long. The CDR3 DNA is TGTGCCAGCAGCAAGTACAGATGTCCGGGACAGGGAAAGATCGACACCGGGGAGCTGTTTTTT. Translation: CASSKYRCPGQGKIDTGELFF.

The chain couples TRBV10-3 to TRBJ1-5, with 7 bases matching TRBD1. The CDR3 is 14 residues long. V gave up 4 bases and J gave up 2 bases; unmatched junction bases: 2. The germline V gene encodes CDR1 ENHRY and CDR2 SYGVKD. The CDR3 is CAISVQGGNQPQHF. CDR3 nucleotide sequence: TGTGCCATCAGTGTGCAGGGGGGCAATCAGCCCCAGCATTTT.

This clonotype was seen at least ten times. V and J are TRBV20-1 and TRBJ1-5; D is unresolved. V was cut by 0 bases and J by 7 bases, with 7 bases left in between. Germline V CDR1 and CDR2: DFQATT, SNEGSKA (reference sequence). The CDR3 is made up of 12 amino acids. CDR3 sequence reads: CSARELGQPQHF. The CDR3 coding sequence is TGCAGTGCTAGAGAGCTTGGCCAGCCCCAGCATTTT.

The chain carries TRBV24-1 and TRBJ2-7; D is unresolved. The CDR3 has 14 residues. CDR1 KGHDR and CDR2 SFDVKD come from the germline V gene. The V and J ends lost 4 bases and 6 bases respectively, with 15 bases between them. The CDR3 DNA follows: TGTGCCACCAGTGAGCCCGGAAGGGAAAGCGAGCAGTACTTC. Translated: CATSEPGRESEQYF.

As for this clonotype: This may arise from a read error, as a much more abundant clone is one base away. The rearrangement links TRBV7-2 to TRBJ2-5, with D hard to call. CDR3 length equals 15 residues. Germline V gene sequence: CDR1 SGHTA, CDR2 FQGNSA. The chain's CDR3 is CASSLGGREAGTQHF. Written as DNA, the CDR3 is TGTGCCAGCAGCTTAGGAGGTAGAGAGGCAGGCACCCAGCACTTC.

In DNA form, the CDR3 reads TGTGCCTGGACCGGGACCCGGAGTCCGAACACCGGGGAGCTGTTTTTT. It specifies CAWTGTRSPNTGELFF. This chain links TRBV30 with TRBJ2-2; D may correspond to TRBD1 or TRBD2 (5 bases each). The ends were cut back, 4 bases at V and 0 bases at J, with 15 bases in the middle. Germline CDR1 reads GTSNPN; CDR2 reads SVGIG (reference sequence). The CDR3 sequence is 16 residues long.

This clonotype was seen a handful of times. The CDR3 loop is CASSTGLAEGEQYF. As DNA, the CDR3 is TGTGCCAGCAGCACCGGACTAGCAGAGGGCGAGCAGTACTTC. The V and J genes are TRBV5-8 and TRBJ2-7; 8 bases line up with TRBD2. After removal of 4 bases from V and 6 bases from J, the junction contained 9 bases not matched to a gene. CDR1 SGHTS and CDR2 YDEGEE come from the germline V gene. CDR3 length: 14 amino acids.

This clonotype was detected a few times. The chain combines TRBV20-1 with TRBJ2-1, with a weak D call TRBD2 (5 bases). The CDR3 contains 15 residues. Germline loops: CDR1 DFQATT, CDR2 SNEGSKA (reference sequence). Trimming cost V 5 bases and J 1 base, with 15 bases left between them. In DNA, the CDR3 is TGCAGTGCTCGCGTCCGAGGGAGATCCTACAATGAGCAGTTCTTC. Amino acids: CSARVRGRSYNEQFF.

There are many counts of this clonotype. The chain is built from TRBV3-1 and TRBJ1-5; TRBD1 matches 9 bases. The CDR3 is 16 amino acids. Germline trimming cut 5 bases from V and 4 bases from J; bases unmatched to any gene: 9. CDR1 LGHDT and CDR2 YNNKEL come from the germline V gene (reference sequence). The CDR3 reads CASSKGGTGINQPQHF. CDR3 in DNA: TGTGCCAGCAGCAAAGGAGGGACAGGGATTAATCAGCCCCAGCATTTT.

In its sample, this clonotype was seen a few times. The chain recombines TRBV18 with TRBJ1-3; D gene uncertain. The V end lost 1 base, the J end lost 0 bases, and 10 bases lay between the germline ends. Germline V CDR1 and CDR2: KGHSH, LQKENI. This CDR3 is built from 16 residues. CDR3 residues: CASSPLNRDSGNTIYF. The DNA of the CDR3 is TGTGCCAGCTCACCACTCAACCGGGACTCTGGAAACACCATATATTTT.

The V gene is TRBV20-1, the J gene TRBJ2-1; 7 positions agree with TRBD2. The CDR3 length is 14 residues. Germline CDR1 DFQATT, CDR2 SNEGSKA (reference sequence). With V trimmed by 5 bases and J by 0 bases, 4 bases remained unmatched. The CDR3: CSALAENSYNEQFF. The CDR3 DNA reads TGCAGTGCTCTAGCGGAGAACTCCTACAATGAGCAGTTCTTC.

The table lists this clonotype with a count of one. Relative to the germline gene, one junction end is altered; a read error may explain this. The chain carries TRBV11-2 and TRBJ2-1; 13 bases match TRBD2. This CDR3 is built from 16 residues. CDR1 and CDR2 (germline): SGHAT, FQNNGV. Here the CDR3 DNA reads TGCGCCGGCAGCCAAGCAACTAGCGGGAGGGGGAATGAGCAGTTCTTC. Protein product: CAGSQATSGRGNEQFF. The full variable domain, rest sourced from reference TRBV11-2 and TRBJ2-1, is EAGVAQSPRYKIIEKRQSVAFWCNPISGHATLYWYQQILGQGPKLLIQFQNNGVVDDSQLPKDRFSAERLKGVDSTLKIQPAKLEDSAVYLCAGSQATSGRGNEQFFGPGTRLTVL.

This clonotype came up a few times. This chain connects TRBV4-1 to TRBJ2-7; the match to TRBD1 covers 11 bases. Per germline, CDR1 MGHRA and CDR2 YSYEKL. The CDR3 consists of 18 residues. V gave up 0 bases and J gave up 5 bases; unmatched junction bases: 12. CDR3 loop: CASSQDGYGTGGRDEQYF. CDR3 DNA: TGCGCCAGCAGCCAAGATGGGTACGGGACAGGGGGTCGGGACGAGCAGTACTTC.

This clonotype has a count of ten or more. At one end the junction does not follow the germline gene, possibly because of a read error. The chain joins TRBV20-1 to TRBJ2-5; D is possibly TRBD2 (6 bases). Germline V lookup: CDR1 DFQATT, CDR2 SNEGSKA (reference sequence). The CDR3 loop spans 15 amino acids. The CDR3 spells CSSRRGPRIGETQYF. The DNA for the CDR3 is TGCAGTTCTAGGAGGGGACCCCGGATCGGAGAGACCCAGTACTTC.

J is TRBJ2-3 and V is TRBV2; 11 bases are a match to TRBD2. The CDR3 length is 19 residues. V dropped 8 bases and J dropped 4; count of bases not matched to a gene: 20. In germline, CDR1 is SNHLY, CDR2 FYNNEI. Here the CDR3 reads CASRRGVAGGGLAPDTQYF. In nucleotides, the CDR3 is TGTGCCAGCCGGCGTGGGGTAGCGGGAGGGGGCCTGGCCCCAGATACGCAGTATTTT.